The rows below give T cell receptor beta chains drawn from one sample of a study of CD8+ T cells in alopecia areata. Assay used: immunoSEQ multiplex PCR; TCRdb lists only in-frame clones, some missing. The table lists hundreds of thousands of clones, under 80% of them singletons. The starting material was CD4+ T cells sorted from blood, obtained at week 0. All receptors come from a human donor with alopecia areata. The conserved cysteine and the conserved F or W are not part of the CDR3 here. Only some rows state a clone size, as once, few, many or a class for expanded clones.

cdr3_aa: SARRQETQY
v_call: TRBV20-1
j_call: TRBJ2-5
clone_size: -

cdr3_aa: SVIRDSTEAF
v_call: TRBV29-1
j_call: TRBJ1-1
clone_size: -

cdr3_aa: ASSPSRGRLVGYT
v_call: TRBV6-5
j_call: TRBJ1-2
clone_size: -

cdr3_aa: ASSVEWFTEAF
v_call: TRBV9
j_call: TRBJ1-1
clone_size: few

cdr3_aa: ASSQRTAELSPLH
v_call: TRBV4-2
j_call: TRBJ1-6
clone_size: -

cdr3_aa: SAATISQGLGETQY
v_call: TRBV29-1
j_call: TRBJ2-5
clone_size: -

cdr3_aa: SAAWDTQY
v_call: TRBV20-1
j_call: TRBJ2-3
clone_size: -

cdr3_aa: AIREQGSTGTQY
v_call: TRBV10-3
j_call: TRBJ2-5
clone_size: -

cdr3_aa: SVGQNYGYT
v_call: TRBV29-1
j_call: TRBJ1-2
clone_size: -

cdr3_aa: AISDLAAADTQY
v_call: TRBV10-3
j_call: TRBJ2-3
clone_size: -

cdr3_aa: ASSLYSSLNTEAF
v_call: TRBV5-6
j_call: TRBJ1-1
clone_size: few

cdr3_aa: ASSLMTGNNEQF
v_call: TRBV5-1
j_call: TRBJ2-1
clone_size: -

cdr3_aa: ASSQGLTYEQY
v_call: TRBV7-3
j_call: TRBJ2-7
clone_size: -

cdr3_aa: AWSRTGRAYEQY
v_call: TRBV30
j_call: TRBJ2-7
clone_size: -

cdr3_aa: ASSPAWGSYEQY
v_call: TRBV18
j_call: TRBJ2-7
clone_size: once

cdr3_aa: ASSLIGGQNIQY
v_call: TRBV7-2
j_call: TRBJ2-4
clone_size: -

cdr3_aa: ASSPPGQGKPQH
v_call: TRBV4-1
j_call: TRBJ1-5
clone_size: -

cdr3_aa: AWSGGQAGGSYEQY
v_call: TRBV30
j_call: TRBJ2-7
clone_size: once

cdr3_aa: SVLLGSEAF
v_call: TRBV29-1
j_call: TRBJ1-1
clone_size: -

cdr3_aa: ASSSGTSGVYEQY
v_call: TRBV5-4
j_call: TRBJ2-7
clone_size: -

cdr3_aa: SVVTGNFGYT
v_call: TRBV29-1
j_call: TRBJ1-2
clone_size: -

cdr3_aa: AWSFTGNTEAF
v_call: TRBV30
j_call: TRBJ1-1
clone_size: -

cdr3_aa: ASSQEGQTYNEQF
v_call: TRBV4-1
j_call: TRBJ2-1
clone_size: -

cdr3_aa: SVGQGETDTQY
v_call: TRBV29-1
j_call: TRBJ2-3
clone_size: -

cdr3_aa: AWSVFGATDTQY
v_call: TRBV30
j_call: TRBJ2-3
clone_size: -

cdr3_aa: ASSFEGADIQY
v_call: TRBV5-1
j_call: TRBJ2-4
clone_size: few

cdr3_aa: ASSFNRDGSGNTIY
v_call: TRBV19
j_call: TRBJ1-3
clone_size: few

cdr3_aa: ASSPSGDTQY
v_call: TRBV7-2
j_call: TRBJ2-3
clone_size: -

cdr3_aa: SVEFRGSFSRETQY
v_call: TRBV29-1
j_call: TRBJ2-5
clone_size: -

cdr3_aa: ASSVTGIDTQY
v_call: TRBV7-9
j_call: TRBJ2-3
clone_size: -

cdr3_aa: AWRETGGTGTQY
v_call: TRBV30
j_call: TRBJ2-5
clone_size: once

cdr3_aa: SAEGKGSYNEQF
v_call: TRBV29-1
j_call: TRBJ2-1
clone_size: -

cdr3_aa: ASSPTGFMNTEAF
v_call: TRBV7-3
j_call: TRBJ1-1
clone_size: once

cdr3_aa: ASRPNRNYGYT
v_call: TRBV27
j_call: TRBJ1-2
clone_size: -

cdr3_aa: ASRRASGELF
v_call: TRBV9
j_call: TRBJ2-2
clone_size: few

cdr3_aa: AWTGGDYGYT
v_call: TRBV30
j_call: TRBJ1-2
clone_size: few

cdr3_aa: ASSQDTGPDQPQH
v_call: TRBV4-2
j_call: TRBJ1-5
clone_size: few

cdr3_aa: ASSIGQGPEAF
v_call: TRBV2
j_call: TRBJ1-1
clone_size: once

cdr3_aa: ASSLVLHEQF
v_call: TRBV5-1
j_call: TRBJ2-1
clone_size: few

cdr3_aa: AWTREGQVATEAF
v_call: TRBV30
j_call: TRBJ1-1
clone_size: -

cdr3_aa: ASTLKPQY
v_call: TRBV7-7
j_call: TRBJ2-7
clone_size: -

cdr3_aa: AWSTRSSGGAVDTQY
v_call: TRBV30
j_call: TRBJ2-3
clone_size: -

cdr3_aa: ASSLSPATGELF
v_call: TRBV9
j_call: TRBJ2-2
clone_size: -

cdr3_aa: ASRPLNTEAF
v_call: TRBV6-1
j_call: TRBJ1-1
clone_size: -

cdr3_aa: AWSADRGYYGYT
v_call: TRBV30
j_call: TRBJ1-2
clone_size: -

cdr3_aa: AWTGQDTKANYGYT
v_call: TRBV30
j_call: TRBJ1-2
clone_size: -

cdr3_aa: ASSGPAGTRSPLH
v_call: TRBV6-6
j_call: TRBJ1-6
clone_size: -

cdr3_aa: ASSPRPWTDTQY
v_call: TRBV5-4
j_call: TRBJ2-3
clone_size: -